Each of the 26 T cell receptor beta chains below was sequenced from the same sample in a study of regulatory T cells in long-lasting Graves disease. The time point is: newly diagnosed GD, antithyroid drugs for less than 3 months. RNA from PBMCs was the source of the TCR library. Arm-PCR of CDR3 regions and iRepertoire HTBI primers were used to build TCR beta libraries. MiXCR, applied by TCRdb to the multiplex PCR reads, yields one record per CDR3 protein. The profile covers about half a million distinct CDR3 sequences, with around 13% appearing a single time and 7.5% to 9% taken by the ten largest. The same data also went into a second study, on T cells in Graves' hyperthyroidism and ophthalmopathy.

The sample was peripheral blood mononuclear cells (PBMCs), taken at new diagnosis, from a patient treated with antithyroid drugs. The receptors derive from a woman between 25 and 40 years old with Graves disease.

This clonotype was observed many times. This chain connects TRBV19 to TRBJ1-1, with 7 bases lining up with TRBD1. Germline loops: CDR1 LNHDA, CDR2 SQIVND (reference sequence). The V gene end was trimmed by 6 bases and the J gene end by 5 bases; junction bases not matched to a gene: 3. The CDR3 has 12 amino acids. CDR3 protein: CASSMTGTEAFF. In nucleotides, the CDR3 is TGTGCCAGTAGCATGACAGGGACTGAAGCTTTCTTT. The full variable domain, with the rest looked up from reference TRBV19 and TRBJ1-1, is DGGITQSPKYLFRKEGQNVTLSCEQNLNHDAMYWYRQDPGQGLRLIYYSQIVNDFQKGDIAEGYSVSREKKESFPLTVTSAQKNPTAFYLCASSMTGTEAFFGQGTRLTVV.

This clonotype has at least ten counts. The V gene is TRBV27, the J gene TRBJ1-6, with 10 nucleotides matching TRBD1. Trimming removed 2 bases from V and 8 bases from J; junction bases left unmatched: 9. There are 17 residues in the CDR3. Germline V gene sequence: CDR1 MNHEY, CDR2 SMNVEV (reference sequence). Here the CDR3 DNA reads TGTGCCAGCAGTTTAAGCCGACAGGGGGCAAACGATTCACCCCTCCACTTT. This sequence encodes CASSLSRQGANDSPLHF.

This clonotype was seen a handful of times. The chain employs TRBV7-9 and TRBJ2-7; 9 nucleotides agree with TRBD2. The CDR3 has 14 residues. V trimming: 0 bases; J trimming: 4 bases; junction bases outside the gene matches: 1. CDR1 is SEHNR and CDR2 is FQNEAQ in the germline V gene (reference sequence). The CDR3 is CASSLASGRYEQYF. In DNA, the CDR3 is TGTGCCAGCAGCTTAGCTAGCGGGAGATACGAGCAGTACTTC.

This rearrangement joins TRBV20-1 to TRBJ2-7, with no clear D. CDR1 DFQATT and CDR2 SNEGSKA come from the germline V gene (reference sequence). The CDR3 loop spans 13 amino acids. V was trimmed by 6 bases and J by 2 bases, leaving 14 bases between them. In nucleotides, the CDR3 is TGCAGTGCCCCCGGGCCGCCGACCTACGAGCAGTACTTC. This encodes CSAPGPPTYEQYF.

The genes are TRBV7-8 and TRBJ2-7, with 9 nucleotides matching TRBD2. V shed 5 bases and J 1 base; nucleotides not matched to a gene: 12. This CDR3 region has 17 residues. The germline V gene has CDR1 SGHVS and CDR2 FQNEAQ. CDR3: CASSRGMTSGSSYEQYF. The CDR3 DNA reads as TGTGCCAGCAGCCGCGGGATGACTAGCGGAAGTTCCTACGAGCAGTACTTC. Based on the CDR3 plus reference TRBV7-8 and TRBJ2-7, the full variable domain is GAGVSQSPRYKVAKRGQDVALRCDPISGHVSLFWYQQALGQGPEFLTYFQNEAQLDKSGLPSDRFFAERPEGSVSTLKIQRTQQEDSAVYLCASSRGMTSGSSYEQYFGPGTRLTVT.

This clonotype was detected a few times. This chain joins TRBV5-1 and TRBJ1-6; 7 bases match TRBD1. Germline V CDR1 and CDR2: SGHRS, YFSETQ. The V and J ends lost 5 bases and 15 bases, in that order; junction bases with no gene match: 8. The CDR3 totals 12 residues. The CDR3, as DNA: TGCGCCAGCAGGGCAGGGGGTGAAGTCCTCCACTTT. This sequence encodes CASRAGGEVLHF.

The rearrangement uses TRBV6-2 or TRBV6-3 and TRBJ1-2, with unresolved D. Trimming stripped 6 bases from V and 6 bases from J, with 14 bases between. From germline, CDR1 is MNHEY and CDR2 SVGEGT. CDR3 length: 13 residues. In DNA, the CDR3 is TGTGCCAGCAGGAAAGGTACAAGTCATGGCTACACCTTC. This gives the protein CASRKGTSHGYTF.

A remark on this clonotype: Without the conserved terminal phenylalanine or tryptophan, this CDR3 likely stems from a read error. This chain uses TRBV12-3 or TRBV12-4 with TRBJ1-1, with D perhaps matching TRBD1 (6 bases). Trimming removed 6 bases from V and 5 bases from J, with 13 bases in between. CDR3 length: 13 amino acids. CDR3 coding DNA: TGTGCCAGCAGGTATTCAGGGGAAACTGAAGCTTTCTCT. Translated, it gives CASRYSGETEAFS.

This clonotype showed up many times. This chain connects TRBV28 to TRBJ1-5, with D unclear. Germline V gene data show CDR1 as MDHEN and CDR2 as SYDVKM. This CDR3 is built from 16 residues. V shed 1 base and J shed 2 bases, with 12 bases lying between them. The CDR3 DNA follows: TGTGCCAGCAGTTTATCCATGGTTAGGGGCAATCAGCCCCAGCATTTT. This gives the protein CASSLSMVRGNQPQHF.

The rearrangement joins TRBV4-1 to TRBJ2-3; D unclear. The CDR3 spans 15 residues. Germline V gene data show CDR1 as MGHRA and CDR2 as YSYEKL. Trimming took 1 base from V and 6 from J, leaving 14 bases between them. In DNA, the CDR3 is TGCGCCAGCAGCCAAGCGTTCCGACTCGAGGATACGCAGTATTTT. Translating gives CASSQAFRLEDTQYF.

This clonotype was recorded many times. CDR3: CATSRSLGGEQFF. The CDR3 DNA is TGTGCCACCAGCAGATCATTGGGGGGCGAGCAGTTCTTC. This chain links TRBV15 with TRBJ2-1; the D call may be TRBD1 or TRBD2 (6 bases each). CDR1 is LNHNV, CDR2 YYDKDF, per germline (reference sequence). CDR3 length: 13 amino acids. Trimming took off 2 bases at V and 10 bases at J, with 12 bases between the two ends.

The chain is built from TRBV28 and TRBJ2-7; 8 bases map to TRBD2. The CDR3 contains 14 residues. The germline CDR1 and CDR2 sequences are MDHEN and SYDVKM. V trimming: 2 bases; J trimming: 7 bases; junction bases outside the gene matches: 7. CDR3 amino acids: CASSLAGGGWEQYF. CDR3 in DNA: TGTGCCAGCAGTTTAGCGGGGGGTGGGTGGGAGCAGTACTTC.

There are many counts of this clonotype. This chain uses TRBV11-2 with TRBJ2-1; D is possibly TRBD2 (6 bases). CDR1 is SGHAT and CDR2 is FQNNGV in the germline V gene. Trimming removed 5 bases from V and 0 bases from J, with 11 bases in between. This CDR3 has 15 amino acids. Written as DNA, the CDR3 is TGTGCCAGCAGCGACCGGGAGTACTCCTACAATGAGCAGTTCTTC. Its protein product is CASSDREYSYNEQFF.

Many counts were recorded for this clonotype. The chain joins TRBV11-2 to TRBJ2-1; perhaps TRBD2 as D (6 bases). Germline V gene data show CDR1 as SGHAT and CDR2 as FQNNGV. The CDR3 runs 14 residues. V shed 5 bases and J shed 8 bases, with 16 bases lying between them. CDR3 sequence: CASSVGTQSDEQFF. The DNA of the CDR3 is TGTGCCAGCAGCGTAGGGACTCAAAGCGATGAGCAGTTCTTC. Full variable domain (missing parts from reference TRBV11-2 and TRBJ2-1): EAGVAQSPRYKIIEKRQSVAFWCNPISGHATLYWYQQILGQGPKLLIQFQNNGVVDDSQLPKDRFSAERLKGVDSTLKIQPAKLEDSAVYLCASSVGTQSDEQFFGPGTRLTVL.

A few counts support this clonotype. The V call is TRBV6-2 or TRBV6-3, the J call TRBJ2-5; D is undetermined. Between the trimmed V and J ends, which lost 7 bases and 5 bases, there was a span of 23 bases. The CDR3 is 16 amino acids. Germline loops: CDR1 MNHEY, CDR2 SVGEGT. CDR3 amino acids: CASTQAQPKGWETQYF. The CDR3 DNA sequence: TGTGCCAGCACCCAAGCCCAACCTAAAGGTTGGGAGACCCAGTACTTC.

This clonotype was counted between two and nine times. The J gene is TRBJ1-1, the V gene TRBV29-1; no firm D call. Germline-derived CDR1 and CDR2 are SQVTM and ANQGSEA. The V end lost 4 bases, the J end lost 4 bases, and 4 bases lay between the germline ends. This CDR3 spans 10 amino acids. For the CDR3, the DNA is TGCAGCGTTGCTAGCACTGAAGCTTTCTTT. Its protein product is CSVASTEAFF.

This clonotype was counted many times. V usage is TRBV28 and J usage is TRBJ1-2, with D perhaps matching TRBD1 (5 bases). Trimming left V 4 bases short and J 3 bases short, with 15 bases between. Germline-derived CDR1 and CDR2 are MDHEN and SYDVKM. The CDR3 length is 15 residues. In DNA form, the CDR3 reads TGTGCCAGCAGTTCACCCGGGGGGGGACACTATGGCTACACCTTC. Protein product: CASSSPGGGHYGYTF.

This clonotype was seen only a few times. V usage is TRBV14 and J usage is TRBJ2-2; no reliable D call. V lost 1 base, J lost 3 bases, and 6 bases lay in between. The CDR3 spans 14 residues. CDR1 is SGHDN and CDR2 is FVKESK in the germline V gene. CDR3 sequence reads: CASSQGRYTGELFF. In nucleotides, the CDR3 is TGTGCCAGCAGCCAAGGCCGTTACACCGGGGAGCTGTTTTTT.

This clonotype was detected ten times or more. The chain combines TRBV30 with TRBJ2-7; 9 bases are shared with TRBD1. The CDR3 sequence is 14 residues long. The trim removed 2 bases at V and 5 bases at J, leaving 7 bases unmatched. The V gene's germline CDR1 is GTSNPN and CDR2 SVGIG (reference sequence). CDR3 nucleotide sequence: TGTGCCTGGAGTACTGGACAGGGGTCCCACGAGCAGTACTTC. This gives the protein CAWSTGQGSHEQYF.

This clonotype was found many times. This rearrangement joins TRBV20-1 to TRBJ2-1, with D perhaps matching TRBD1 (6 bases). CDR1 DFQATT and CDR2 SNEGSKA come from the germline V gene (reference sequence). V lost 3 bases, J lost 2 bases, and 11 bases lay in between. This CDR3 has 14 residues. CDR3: CSARRGNTYNEQFF. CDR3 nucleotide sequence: TGCAGTGCTAGGAGGGGGAATACCTACAATGAGCAGTTCTTC.

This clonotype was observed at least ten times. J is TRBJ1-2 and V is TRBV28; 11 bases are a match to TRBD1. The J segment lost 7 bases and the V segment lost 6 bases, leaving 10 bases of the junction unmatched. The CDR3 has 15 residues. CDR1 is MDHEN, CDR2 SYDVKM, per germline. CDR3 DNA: TGTGCCAGCAGGCCCCCGGACAGGGGGCAAGTTGGCTACACCTTC. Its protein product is CASRPPDRGQVGYTF.

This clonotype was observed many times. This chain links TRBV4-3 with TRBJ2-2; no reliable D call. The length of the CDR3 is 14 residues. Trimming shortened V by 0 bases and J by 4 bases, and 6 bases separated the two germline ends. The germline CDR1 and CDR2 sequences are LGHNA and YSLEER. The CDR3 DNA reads TGCGCCAGCAGCCAAGAGCACTCCACCGGGGAGCTGTTTTTT. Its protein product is CASSQEHSTGELFF.

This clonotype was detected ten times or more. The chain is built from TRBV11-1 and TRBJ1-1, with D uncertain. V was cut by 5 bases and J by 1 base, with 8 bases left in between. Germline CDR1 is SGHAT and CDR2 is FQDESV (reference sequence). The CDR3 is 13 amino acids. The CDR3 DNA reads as TGTGCCAGCAGCACTAACGGGAACACTGAAGCTTTCTTT. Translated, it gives CASSTNGNTEAFF.

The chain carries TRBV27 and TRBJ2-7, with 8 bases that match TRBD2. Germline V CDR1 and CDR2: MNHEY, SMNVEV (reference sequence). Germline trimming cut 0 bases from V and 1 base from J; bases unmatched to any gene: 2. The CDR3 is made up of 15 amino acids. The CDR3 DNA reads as TGTGCCAGCAGTTTATCGGGACTAGGTTCCTACGAGCAGTACTTC. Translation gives CASSLSGLGSYEQYF.

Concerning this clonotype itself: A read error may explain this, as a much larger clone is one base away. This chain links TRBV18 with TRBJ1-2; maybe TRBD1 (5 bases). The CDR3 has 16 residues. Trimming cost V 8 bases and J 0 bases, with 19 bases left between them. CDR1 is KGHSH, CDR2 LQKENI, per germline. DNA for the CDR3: TGTGCCAGCCCACAGGCTCAGGCAGAAGCTAACTATGGCTACACCTTC. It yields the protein CASPQAQAEANYGYTF.

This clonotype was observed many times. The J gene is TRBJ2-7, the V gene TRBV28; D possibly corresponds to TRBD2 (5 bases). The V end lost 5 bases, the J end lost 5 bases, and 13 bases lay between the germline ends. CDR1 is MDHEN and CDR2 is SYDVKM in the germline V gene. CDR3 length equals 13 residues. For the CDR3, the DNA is TGTGCCAGCAGTCCCGCCCGACTAAACGAGCAGTACTTC. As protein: CASSPARLNEQYF.